These 14 T cell receptor beta chains were all obtained from the same sample, sequenced in a study of blood T cell repertoires in COVID-19. The assay was immunoSEQ multiplex PCR, and TCRdb's table has in-frame clones only and misses some. The sample lists a few hundred thousand clones, around four fifths occurring once. The material sequenced was peripheral blood. The source of these receptors is a woman in her fifties or sixties who had recovered from COVID-19.

This clone was counted between two and nine times. The rearrangement links TRBV7-2 to TRBJ2-7, with D hard to call. This CDR3 has 12 residues. Germline V gene data show CDR1 as SGHTA and CDR2 as FQGNSA. V was pared by 4 bases and J by 7 bases, with 11 bases between. CDR3 protein: CASSSTHGEQYF. The CDR3 DNA reads TGTGCCAGCAGCTCTACTCACGGGGAGCAGTACTTC. Using reference TRBV7-2 and TRBJ2-7 for the parts outside the CDR3, the full variable domain is GAGVSQSPSNKVTEKGKDVELRCDPISGHTALYWYRQSLGQGLEFLIYFQGNSAPDKSGLPSDRFSAERTGGSVSTLTIQRTQQEDSAVYLCASSSTHGEQYFGPGTRLTVT.

The J gene is TRBJ1-6, the V gene TRBV13; D call uncertain. The CDR3 spans 13 residues. V gave up 1 base and J gave up 8 bases, with 6 bases separating them. In germline, CDR1 is PRHDT, CDR2 FYEKMQ (reference sequence). The CDR3, as DNA: TGTGCCAGCAGCTTAGTACGGGATTCACCCCTCCACTTT. This encodes CASSLVRDSPLHF.

This chain uses TRBV7-9 with TRBJ2-7, with D possibly TRBD1 on 5 matching bases. CDR3 length: 15 residues. Germline V gene sequence: CDR1 SEHNR, CDR2 FQNEAQ (reference sequence). Deletions cut 3 bases from V and 1 base from J, with 13 bases between. This chain's CDR3 is CASSLKGPGSYEQYF. CDR3 bases: TGTGCCAGCAGCTTGAAGGGGCCCGGGTCCTACGAGCAGTACTTC.

CDR3 sequence: CASSPAGQRSSYEQYF. CDR3 nucleotide sequence: TGTGCCAGTAGTCCTGCCGGACAGAGGAGCTCCTACGAGCAGTACTTC. This chain connects TRBV19 to TRBJ2-7; D is perhaps TRBD1 (6 bases). V dropped 5 bases and J dropped 0 bases, with 17 bases sitting between them. CDR3 length equals 16 residues. Germline assignment: CDR1 LNHDA and CDR2 SQIVND (reference sequence).

The rearrangement links TRBV18 to TRBJ1-4; possible D gene TRBD1, 6 bases. The CDR3 length is 13 residues. Trimming took off 3 bases at V and 8 bases at J, with 10 bases between the two ends. The germline V gene has CDR1 KGHSH and CDR2 LQKENI. The DNA of the CDR3 is TGTGCCAGCTCACCGGGGGCGGACGAAAAACTGTTTTTT. Protein: CASSPGADEKLFF.

The J gene is TRBJ1-2, the V gene TRBV2; 7 bases line up with TRBD1. Germline CDR1 reads SNHLY; CDR2 reads FYNNEI. The CDR3 spans 15 residues. With 5 bases clipped from V and 6 bases from J, the junction kept 12 bases outside the gene matches. The CDR3 DNA sequence: TGTGCCAGCAGTCCGAGTCAGACAGGGACGAATGGCTACACCTTC. Amino acid sequence: CASSPSQTGTNGYTF.

This chain joins TRBV11-2 and TRBJ1-3; the match to TRBD1 covers 9 bases. The V gene's germline CDR1 is SGHAT and CDR2 FQNNGV. J was trimmed by 4 bases and V by 6 bases; bases with no gene match: 10. CDR3 length equals 16 residues. The CDR3 loop reads CASRASQGARGNTIYF. CDR3 DNA sequence: TGTGCCAGCAGAGCCTCACAGGGGGCGCGGGGAAACACCATATATTTT. Full variable domain (outside the CDR3, taken from reference TRBV11-2 and TRBJ1-3): EAGVAQSPRYKIIEKRQSVAFWCNPISGHATLYWYQQILGQGPKLLIQFQNNGVVDDSQLPKDRFSAERLKGVDSTLKIQPAKLEDSAVYLCASRASQGARGNTIYFGEGSWLTVV.

The chain employs TRBV27 and TRBJ2-3; 10 nucleotides agree with TRBD2. In germline, CDR1 is MNHEY, CDR2 SMNVEV (reference sequence). The CDR3 loop spans 15 amino acids. Trimming removed 6 bases from V and 1 base from J; junction bases left unmatched: 4. CDR3 DNA sequence: TGTGCCAGCAGCCCAGGACTAGCGGGCACAGATACGCAGTATTTT. It translates to CASSPGLAGTDTQYF.

This chain uses TRBV19 with TRBJ2-1; 9 nucleotides match TRBD2. V shed 6 bases, J shed 4 bases, and the junction held 7 bases outside the gene matches. CDR1 and CDR2 (germline): LNHDA, SQIVND (reference sequence). The CDR3 consists of 15 residues. Written as DNA, the CDR3 is TGTGCCAGTAGCCTCGGGCTAGCGGGGTACAATGAGCAGTTCTTC. Protein sequence: CASSLGLAGYNEQFF.

This clone was seen only a few times. This CDR3 is CASSPDRVNTEAFF. The CDR3 DNA is TGTGCCAGCAGCCCGGACAGGGTGAACACTGAAGCTTTCTTT. The rearrangement links TRBV7-2 to TRBJ1-1; 8 bases agree with TRBD1. The J segment lost 0 bases and the V segment lost 5 bases, leaving 2 bases of the junction unmatched. This CDR3 is built from 14 residues. Germline V gene lookup returns CDR1 SGHTA and CDR2 FQGNSA.

The chain couples TRBV19 to TRBJ2-6; 8 nucleotides line up with TRBD1. Germline CDR1 is LNHDA and CDR2 is SQIVND (reference sequence). V lost 2 bases and J lost 0; bases outside the gene matches: 21. This CDR3 is built from 23 residues. The CDR3 DNA reads TGTGCCAGTAGTATAAGGCCCGGGACAGGAGGTTGGTCCTACTCCTCTGGGGCCAACGTCCTGACTTTC. It translates to CASSIRPGTGGWSYSSGANVLTF.

The chain is built from TRBV12-3 or TRBV12-4 and TRBJ2-7; D not certain. The CDR3 totals 12 residues. V lost 1 base, J lost 3 bases, and 4 bases lay in between. This CDR3 reads CASSLVSYEQYF. The CDR3 nucleotides are TGTGCCAGCAGTTTAGTGAGCTACGAGCAGTACTTC.

The rearrangement uses TRBV24-1 and TRBJ2-1; D is unclear. CDR3 length: 13 residues. The V and J ends lost 9 bases and 3 bases respectively, with 11 bases between them. Germline V gene sequence: CDR1 KGHDR, CDR2 SFDVKD. CDR3 DNA: TGTGCCACCGGCTCGGGTGACTACAATGAGCAGTTCTTC. Its translation is CATGSGDYNEQFF.

The rearrangement links TRBV12-1 to TRBJ1-6; the tabulated D call, TRBD1, remains unverified against the DNA. TRBV12-1 is a known pseudogene. The CDR3 runs 20 residues. In nucleotides, the CDR3 is TGTGCCAGCAGCAAAGACATGCCGACGACCCCCCTCGCCTATAATTCACCCCTCCACTTT. Translating it yields CASSKDMPTTPLAYNSPLHF.